This T cell receptor (beta chain) was sequenced for a study of blood T cell repertoires in COVID-19. Overall study context: Collection of acute and convalescent COVID-19 samples took place in the United States, Italy and Spain.

Per the germline V gene, CDR1 is SQVTM and CDR2 is ANQGSEA. Trimming stripped 3 bases from V and 4 bases from J, with 9 bases between. The CDR3 is 12 residues long. Note on this clone: The sample holds other DNA sequences that translate to the same CDR3.

Assay used: immunoSEQ multiplex PCR; TCRdb lists only in-frame clones, some missing. Of roughly 280,000 clones in the sample, about 89% were seen once. Sequenced sample: peripheral blood. This TCR derives from a man aged 35-49 years with active or convalescent COVID-19. The V call is TRBV29-1, the J call TRBJ1-2, with D maybe TRBD1 (5 bases). The CDR3 DNA reads TGCAGCGTTGAGAGGCAGGGCTATGGCTACACCTTC. This codes for CSVERQGYGYTF.